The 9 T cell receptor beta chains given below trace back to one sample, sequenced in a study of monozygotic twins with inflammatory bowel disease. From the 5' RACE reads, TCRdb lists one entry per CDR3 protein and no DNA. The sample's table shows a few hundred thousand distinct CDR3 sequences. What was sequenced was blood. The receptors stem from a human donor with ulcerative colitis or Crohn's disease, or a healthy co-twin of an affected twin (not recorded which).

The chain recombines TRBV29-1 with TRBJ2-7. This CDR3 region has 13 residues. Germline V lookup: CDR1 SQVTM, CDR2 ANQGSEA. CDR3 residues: CSVEDAVSYEQYF.

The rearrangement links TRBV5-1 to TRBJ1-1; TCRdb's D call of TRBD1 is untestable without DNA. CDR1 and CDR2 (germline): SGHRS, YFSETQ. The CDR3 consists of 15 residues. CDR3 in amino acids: CASSSGTYINTEAFF.

The chain's CDR3 is CASSRWAGSPTSSYNEQFF. The chain links TRBV11-2 to TRBJ2-1; the D call from TCRdb, TRBD1, cannot be confirmed without DNA. The CDR3 is 19 amino acids. The V gene's germline CDR1 is SGHAT and CDR2 FQNNGV.

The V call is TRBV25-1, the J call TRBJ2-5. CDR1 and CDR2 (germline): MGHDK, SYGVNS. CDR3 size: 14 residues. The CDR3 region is CASSELGREETQYF.

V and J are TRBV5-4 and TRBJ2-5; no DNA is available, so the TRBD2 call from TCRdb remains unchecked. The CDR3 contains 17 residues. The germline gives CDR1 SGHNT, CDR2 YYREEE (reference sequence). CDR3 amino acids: CASSLELAGGQEETQYF.

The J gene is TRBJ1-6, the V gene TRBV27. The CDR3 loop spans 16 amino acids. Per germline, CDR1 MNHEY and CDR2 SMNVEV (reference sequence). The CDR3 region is CASSLGKSSYNSPLLF.

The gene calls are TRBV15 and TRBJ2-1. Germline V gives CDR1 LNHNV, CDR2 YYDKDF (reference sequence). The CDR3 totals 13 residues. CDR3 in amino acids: CATSRDLAGEQFF.

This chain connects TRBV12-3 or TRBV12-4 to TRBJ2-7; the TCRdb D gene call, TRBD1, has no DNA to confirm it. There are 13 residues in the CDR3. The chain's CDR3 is CASRGTDFYEQYF.

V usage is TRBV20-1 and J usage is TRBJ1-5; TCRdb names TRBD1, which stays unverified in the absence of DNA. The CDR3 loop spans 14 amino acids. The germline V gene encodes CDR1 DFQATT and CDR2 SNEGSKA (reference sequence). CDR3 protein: CSARGGARDQPQHF.